The 13 T cell receptor beta chains given below trace back to one sample, sequenced in a study of T cell changes during pregnancy in multiple sclerosis. Clones were sequenced by immunoSEQ multiplex PCR, and TCRdb holds only the in-frame ones, with some missing. The sample records 35,000 to 45,000 clones, 85% to 90% being singletons. This specimen consisted of peripheral blood, obtained in the second trimester of pregnancy. All receptors come from a female donor in good health, enrolled as a control in a pregnancy study.

The chain employs TRBV7-8 and TRBJ2-5; 9 positions match TRBD1. This CDR3 is 16 amino acids long. The V gene end was trimmed by 5 bases and the J gene end by 6 bases; junction bases not matched to a gene: 13. Germline CDR1 and CDR2: SGHVS and FQNEAQ. The CDR3 DNA reads as TGTGCCAGCAGCGTTCGGGACAGGGATTGGGGAAAGACCCAGTACTTC. Translated, it gives CASSVRDRDWGKTQYF.

The genes are TRBV11-3 and TRBJ2-7; 11 bases line up with TRBD1. Looked up from germline, CDR1 is SGHNT and CDR2 is YENEEA. There are 15 residues in the CDR3. The ends lost 0 bases at V and 2 bases at J; junction bases unmatched: 0. The CDR3 sequence: CASSLEGQGAYEQYF. CDR3 nucleotides: TGTGCCAGCAGCTTAGAGGGACAGGGGGCCTACGAGCAGTACTTC.

The V call is TRBV19, the J call TRBJ2-5, with D perhaps matching TRBD1 (5 bases). This CDR3 contains 14 residues. V lost 1 base and J lost 5, with 11 bases in between. Germline V gene lookup returns CDR1 LNHDA and CDR2 SQIVND (reference sequence). CDR3 DNA: TGTGCCAGTAGTATAGGTCCAGGGCCGGAGACCCAGTACTTC. Its protein product is CASSIGPGPETQYF. Drawing the rest from reference TRBV19 and TRBJ2-5, the complete variable domain is DGGITQSPKYLFRKEGQNVTLSCEQNLNHDAMYWYRQDPGQGLRLIYYSQIVNDFQKGDIAEGYSVSREKKESFPLTVTSAQKNPTAFYLCASSIGPGPETQYFGPGTRLLVL.

The J gene is TRBJ1-1, the V gene TRBV27, with 7 bases fitting TRBD1. Germline V gene lookup returns CDR1 MNHEY and CDR2 SMNVEV (reference sequence). Trimming at V came to 5 bases and at J to 0 bases, leaving 6 bases not matched to a gene. The CDR3 spans 15 residues. The CDR3 DNA sequence: TGTGCCAGCAGTGCGAGGGGGCAATTGAACACTGAAGCTTTCTTT. Its protein is CASSARGQLNTEAFF.

The chain couples TRBV5-4 to TRBJ1-6; no definite D call. The CDR3 runs 13 residues. Trimming pared 0 bases from V and 7 bases from J, leaving 5 bases between. CDR1 and CDR2 (germline): SGHNT, YYREEE (reference sequence). The CDR3 nucleotides read TGTGCCAGCAGCTTGGGAGGCAATTCACCCCTCCACTTT. Its protein product is CASSLGGNSPLHF. The full variable domain, rest sourced from reference TRBV5-4 and TRBJ1-6, is ETGVTQSPTHLIKTRGQQVTLRCSSQSGHNTVSWYQQALGQGPQFIFQYYREEENGRGNFPPRFSGLQFPNYSSELNVNALELDDSALYLCASSLGGNSPLHFGNGTRLTVT.

This rearrangement joins TRBV19 to TRBJ1-1; D is possibly TRBD1 (6 bases). The germline gives CDR1 LNHDA, CDR2 SQIVND (reference sequence). CDR3 length: 16 amino acids. V lost 10 bases to trimming and J lost 0 bases, with 21 bases between them. Written as DNA, the CDR3 is TGTGCCAACCACTTAAGGGGGGAGGGGATGAACACTGAAGCTTTCTTT. Translation: CANHLRGEGMNTEAFF.

This chain uses TRBV2 with TRBJ1-1; 8 nucleotides line up with TRBD1. This CDR3 region has 14 residues. Germline CDR1 reads SNHLY; CDR2 reads FYNNEI. V dropped 9 bases and J dropped 5; count of bases not matched to a gene: 11. CDR3 in amino acids: CASLGQGHSTEAFF. CDR3 bases: TGTGCCAGTCTTGGACAGGGTCATAGTACTGAAGCTTTCTTT.

The genes are TRBV6-1 and TRBJ1-3, with D possibly TRBD1 on 5 matching bases. Deletions cut 6 bases from V and 0 bases from J, with 12 bases between. The CDR3 extends over 15 amino acids. Germline CDR1 reads MNHNS; CDR2 reads SASEGT. CDR3 sequence reads: CASRADRDSGNTIYF. The CDR3, as DNA: TGTGCCAGCAGAGCCGACAGAGACTCTGGAAACACCATATATTTT.

V gene TRBV9 combines with J gene TRBJ2-2; TRBD2 aligns across 11 bases. The CDR3 is 17 amino acids. The ends lost 2 bases at V and 1 base at J; junction bases unmatched: 4. The V gene's germline CDR1 is SGDLS and CDR2 YYNGEE. The CDR3 nucleotides are TGTGCCAGCAGCGTTGGGACTAGCGGAGTGAACACCGGGGAGCTGTTTTTT. Translation gives CASSVGTSGVNTGELFF.

V gene TRBV28 combines with J gene TRBJ1-1; a weak D match, TRBD1 (5 bases). This CDR3 region has 15 residues. Trimming left V 6 bases short and J 4 bases short, with 18 bases between. Germline V gives CDR1 MDHEN, CDR2 SYDVKM. CDR3 region: CASSNLGAGGTEAFF. For the CDR3, the DNA is TGTGCCAGCAGCAACCTAGGCGCCGGGGGCACTGAAGCTTTCTTT.

The genes are TRBV27 and TRBJ1-1, with D possibly being TRBD1 (5 bases). Trimming stripped 2 bases from V and 0 bases from J, with 7 bases between. The CDR3 is made up of 14 amino acids. CDR1 is MNHEY and CDR2 is SMNVEV in the germline V gene (reference sequence). CDR3 amino acids: CASSLRGLNTEAFF. Written as DNA, the CDR3 is TGTGCCAGCAGTTTAAGGGGTTTGAACACTGAAGCTTTCTTT.

V gene TRBV6-5 combines with J gene TRBJ1-1; D gene ambiguous. Germline CDR1 is MNHEY and CDR2 is SVGAGI. This CDR3 has 14 residues. V gave up 0 bases and J gave up 2 bases, with 7 bases separating them. The DNA of the CDR3 is TGTGCCAGCAGTTACTCGGGCTCTAACACTGAAGCTTTCTTT. It encodes CASSYSGSNTEAFF.

The V call is TRBV11-3, the J call TRBJ2-7; maybe TRBD2 (6 bases). Trimming shortened V by 6 bases and J by 5 bases, and 14 bases separated the two germline ends. CDR1 is SGHNT and CDR2 is YENEEA in the germline V gene. CDR3 length: 13 residues. The CDR3 sequence: CASSLDGGNEQYF. As DNA, the CDR3 is TGTGCCAGCAGTCTCGACGGGGGAAACGAGCAGTACTTC.